The 22 T cell receptor beta chains given below trace back to one sample, sequenced in a study of OX40 agonist ivuxolimab in advanced cancers. Using immunoSEQ multiplex PCR, the repertoire was profiled, and TCRdb retains in-frame clones only, with some absent. The sample lists around 150,000 clones, just over 90% occurring once. The sample was CD4+ or CD8+ T cells sorted from blood, taken in a trial of the OX40 agonist ivuxolimab. The origin of the receptors is an adult with an advanced solid tumor such as melanoma, head and neck, liver or kidney cancer.

V gene TRBV11-2 combines with J gene TRBJ1-2; no firm D call. The CDR3 spans 14 residues. Trimming cost V 0 bases and J 1 base, with 6 bases left between them. CDR1 SGHAT and CDR2 FQNNGV come from the germline V gene. CDR3 in DNA: TGTGCCAGCAGCTTAGACCATCTTAACTATGGCTACACCTTC. Amino acid sequence: CASSLDHLNYGYTF.

The genes are TRBV19 and TRBJ1-1; no clear D gene. The CDR3 runs to 16 residues. Trimming stripped 1 base from V and 1 base from J, with 13 bases between. The V gene's germline CDR1 is LNHDA and CDR2 SQIVND (reference sequence). DNA of the CDR3: TGTGCCAGTAGTATAGGCCCAGACCGTGAGAACACTGAAGCTTTCTTT. Amino acid sequence: CASSIGPDRENTEAFF. Full variable domain (missing parts from reference TRBV19 and TRBJ1-1): DGGITQSPKYLFRKEGQNVTLSCEQNLNHDAMYWYRQDPGQGLRLIYYSQIVNDFQKGDIAEGYSVSREKKESFPLTVTSAQKNPTAFYLCASSIGPDRENTEAFFGQGTRLTVV.

This chain links TRBV28 with TRBJ1-1; TRBD1 might be the D (6 bases). This CDR3 is built from 17 residues. Trimming took 5 bases from V and 0 from J, leaving 19 bases between them. Germline V gives CDR1 MDHEN, CDR2 SYDVKM. The CDR3 bases are TGTGCCAGCAGTACCACCCGGGGGGCGGCGATGAACACTGAAGCTTTCTTT. Translation gives CASSTTRGAAMNTEAFF.

This clone was observed once. V is TRBV25-1 and J is TRBJ2-5; the match to TRBD1 covers 7 bases. The CDR3 contains 16 residues. Germline V gives CDR1 MGHDK, CDR2 SYGVNS. V gave up 8 bases and J gave up 4 bases; unmatched junction bases: 16. CDR3 DNA: TGTGCCAGCGCCGTTACAGGGGTAATCGCCCGAGAGACCCAGTACTTC. Protein: CASAVTGVIARETQYF.

This chain joins TRBV20-1 and TRBJ2-1; D not resolved. This CDR3 has 11 residues. The V end was cut by 1 base, the J end by 7 bases, with 5 bases between. The germline V gene encodes CDR1 DFQATT and CDR2 SNEGSKA (reference sequence). The CDR3 nucleotides read TGCAGTGCTAGAGCGATTAATGAGCAGTTCTTC. Its translation is CSARAINEQFF.

This rearrangement joins TRBV28 to TRBJ2-5; 12 nucleotides align to TRBD2. The V gene end was trimmed by 6 bases and the J gene end by 14 bases; junction bases not matched to a gene: 16. CDR3 size: 15 residues. Per the germline V gene, CDR1 is MDHEN and CDR2 is SYDVKM. This chain's CDR3 is CASSFSLIGTSGPYF. As DNA, the CDR3 is TGTGCCAGCAGCTTTAGTTTGATCGGGACTAGCGGGCCATACTTC.

The chain links TRBV20-1 to TRBJ2-3; D is ambiguous. The CDR3 runs 11 residues. The germline V gene has CDR1 DFQATT and CDR2 SNEGSKA (reference sequence). With 3 bases removed from V and 0 bases from J, the gap between germline ends came to 1 base. The CDR3 protein is CSASSTDTQYF. CDR3 coding DNA: TGCAGTGCTAGTAGCACAGATACGCAGTATTTT.

V is TRBV13 and J is TRBJ2-3, with D perhaps matching TRBD2 (6 bases). The CDR3 has 17 amino acids. Trimming cost V 5 bases and J 4 bases, with 22 bases left between them. Germline CDR1 reads PRHDT; CDR2 reads FYEKMQ (reference sequence). CDR3 amino acids: CASSDSASAGGADTQYF. Written as DNA, the CDR3 is TGTGCCAGCAGCGATAGCGCGAGTGCCGGAGGGGCAGATACGCAGTATTTT. Filled out from reference TRBV13 and TRBJ2-3, the complete variable domain reads AAGVIQSPRHLIKEKRETATLKCYPIPRHDTVYWYQQGPGQDPQFLISFYEKMQSDKGSIPDRFSAQQFSDYHSELNMSSLELGDSALYFCASSDSASAGGADTQYFGPGTRLTVL.

This clone has just a few counts. The chain recombines TRBV21-1 with TRBJ1-5. TRBV21-1 represents a pseudogene. CDR3 size: 14 residues. CDR3 residues: CASSTRYSNQPQHF. The CDR3 nucleotides are TGTGCCAGCAGTACAAGGTATAGCAATCAGCCCCAGCATTTT.

In nucleotides, the CDR3 is TGTGCCAGCAGCTTGGGAACCTCTCGCGAGCAGTACTTC. Translated, it gives CASSLGTSREQYF. The gene calls are TRBV5-4 and TRBJ2-7, with D unresolved. Germline CDR1 and CDR2: SGHNT and YYREEE (reference sequence). V lost 0 bases and J lost 6, with 10 bases in between. This CDR3 comprises 13 residues.

The chain joins TRBV27 to TRBJ2-7; either TRBD1 or TRBD2 may fit D (5 bases each). The CDR3 totals 14 residues. Trimming shortened V by 2 bases and J by 4 bases, and 12 bases separated the two germline ends. Germline CDR1 reads MNHEY; CDR2 reads SMNVEV (reference sequence). The CDR3 here is CASSLRDALYEQYF. The CDR3 bases are TGTGCCAGCAGTTTACGGGACGCGCTATACGAGCAGTACTTC.

CDR3 sequence: CATCPDRIRTQYF. CDR3 DNA sequence: TGTGCCACCTGTCCGGACAGGATCCGGACCCAGTACTTC. The chain is built from TRBV15 and TRBJ2-5; TRBD1 aligns across 7 bases. The germline V gene has CDR1 LNHNV and CDR2 YYDKDF (reference sequence). The V and J ends lost 8 bases and 7 bases, in that order; junction bases with no gene match: 10. The CDR3 consists of 13 residues.

The chain carries TRBV11-1 and TRBJ1-1, with 8 positions matching TRBD1. Losses at the gene ends were 3 bases for V and 2 bases for J; bases not matched to a gene: 2. Germline lookup yields CDR1 SGHAT and CDR2 FQDESV (reference sequence). This CDR3 contains 14 residues. The CDR3: CASSFQGANTEAFF. The CDR3 DNA reads TGTGCCAGCAGCTTTCAGGGGGCAAACACTGAAGCTTTCTTT. The full variable domain, in which reference TRBV11-1 and TRBJ1-1 provide the parts outside the CDR3, is EAEVAQSPRYKITEKSQAVAFWCDPISGHATLYWYRQILGQGPELLVQFQDESVVDDSQLPKDRFSAERLKGVDSTLKIQPAELGDSAMYLCASSFQGANTEAFFGQGTRLTVV.

In its sample, this clone was seen once. The V call is TRBV5-1, the J call TRBJ1-2; possibly TRBD1 for D (5 bases). The CDR3 runs to 17 residues. Per the germline V gene, CDR1 is SGHRS and CDR2 is YFSETQ. Trimming pared 1 base from V and 2 bases from J, leaving 18 bases between. The CDR3 sequence: CASSLTALVGPNYGYTF. The CDR3 region has the DNA TGCGCCAGCAGCTTGACAGCTCTAGTGGGACCGAACTATGGCTACACCTTC.

The chain uses TRBV28 and TRBJ1-1; TRBD1 might be the D (5 bases). Germline-derived CDR1 and CDR2 are MDHEN and SYDVKM. V lost 6 bases and J 3 bases, leaving 8 bases between the germline ends. The CDR3 length is 12 residues. CDR3 coding DNA: TGTGCCAGCAGCGCAGGGTACACTGAAGCTTTCTTT. Translating it yields CASSAGYTEAFF.

The chain carries TRBV6-6 and TRBJ2-2; TRBD2 is a possible D gene (5 bases). The V gene's germline CDR1 is MNHNY and CDR2 SVGAGI (reference sequence). The CDR3 loop spans 16 amino acids. Trimming removed 2 bases from V and 4 bases from J, with 14 bases in between. The CDR3 nucleotides are TGTGCCAGCAGTTACGAGTCGGCGGGCTTCACCGGGGAGCTGTTTTTT. This gives the protein CASSYESAGFTGELFF.

This clone has more than one count but fewer than ten. The DNA of the CDR3 is TGTGCCTGGAGTATTATGGGGGGGGACACTGAAGCTTTCTTT. It yields the protein CAWSIMGGDTEAFF. This chain links TRBV30 with TRBJ1-1; D perhaps matches TRBD1 (5 bases). Germline V gene data show CDR1 as GTSNPN and CDR2 as SVGIG (reference sequence). Trimming took 2 bases from V and 3 from J, leaving 13 bases between them. The CDR3 has 14 residues.

The chain has TRBV10-3 and TRBJ2-7; unclear D gene. This CDR3 region has 13 residues. Trimming took off 3 bases at V and 5 bases at J, with 11 bases between the two ends. From germline, CDR1 is ENHRY and CDR2 SYGVKD. As DNA, the CDR3 is TGTGCCATCAGTGACGGGCAGGCCGACGAGCAGTACTTC. It encodes CAISDGQADEQYF.

This clone was detected only a few times. V gene TRBV14 combines with J gene TRBJ2-1; D perhaps matches TRBD2 (6 bases). Germline CDR1 is SGHDN and CDR2 is FVKESK. With 4 bases removed from V and 8 bases from J, the gap between germline ends came to 12 bases. The CDR3 consists of 13 residues. The CDR3 DNA is TGTGCCAGCAGCCGCTTATTAGCGGATGAGCAGTTCTTC. This codes for CASSRLLADEQFF.

The chain links TRBV19 to TRBJ1-5; D not resolved. The CDR3 sequence is 15 residues long. V lost 6 bases to trimming and J lost 1 base, with 13 bases between them. CDR1 and CDR2 from the germline V gene are LNHDA and SQIVND (reference sequence). The chain's CDR3 is CASRAVYRSNQPQHF. For the CDR3, the DNA is TGTGCCAGTAGGGCCGTGTATAGGAGCAATCAGCCCCAGCATTTT.

This clone is a singleton in its sample. This chain connects TRBV18 to TRBJ1-2, with 8 bases lining up with TRBD1. Looked up from germline, CDR1 is KGHSH and CDR2 is LQKENI. This CDR3 is 17 amino acids long. J gave up 10 bases and V 6 bases, and 22 bases lay outside the gene matches. The CDR3 DNA follows: TGTGCCAGCTCTCACTCGATGACAGGGGCAGAGAATATGGTCTACACCTTC. Protein: CASSHSMTGAENMVYTF.

The chain combines TRBV4-1 with TRBJ2-5; TRBD2 aligns across 11 bases. The end of the DNA fits TRBJ2-7 better, so the J call may be wrong. The CDR3 is 15 amino acids. Per germline, CDR1 MGHRA and CDR2 YSYEKL. CDR3 protein: CASSQEQLAGDEQYF. The DNA of the CDR3 is TGCGCCAGCAGCCAAGAACAACTAGCGGGAGACGAGCAGTACTTC.